This T cell receptor beta chain was identified during a study of T-cell reconstitution after alpha-beta-depleted transplantation in children. CDR3 size: 14 residues. Molecular barcoding with unique molecular identifiers was used for the TCRbeta library. MiXCR was run by TCRdb on the PCR reads, yielding one entry per CDR3 protein. The sample lists some 460,000 distinct CDR3 sequences; 15% to 20% were seen once. The gene calls are TRBV21-1 and TRBJ2-1; the table gives TRBD1 as D, unverified against the DNA. TRBV21-1 is a pseudogene. This material consisted of PBMCs, mostly from graft donor cells, taken 360 days after TCRalphabeta/CD19-depleted stem cell transplant. The sequence was obtained from a boy younger than two who had a stem cell transplant for Wiskott-Aldrich syndrome, so the T cells may come from the graft donor. The CDR3 nucleotides are TGTGCCAGCAGCAAAGGGGGGTTGGGCGATGAGCAGTTCTTC. Translating gives CASSKGGLGDEQFF.